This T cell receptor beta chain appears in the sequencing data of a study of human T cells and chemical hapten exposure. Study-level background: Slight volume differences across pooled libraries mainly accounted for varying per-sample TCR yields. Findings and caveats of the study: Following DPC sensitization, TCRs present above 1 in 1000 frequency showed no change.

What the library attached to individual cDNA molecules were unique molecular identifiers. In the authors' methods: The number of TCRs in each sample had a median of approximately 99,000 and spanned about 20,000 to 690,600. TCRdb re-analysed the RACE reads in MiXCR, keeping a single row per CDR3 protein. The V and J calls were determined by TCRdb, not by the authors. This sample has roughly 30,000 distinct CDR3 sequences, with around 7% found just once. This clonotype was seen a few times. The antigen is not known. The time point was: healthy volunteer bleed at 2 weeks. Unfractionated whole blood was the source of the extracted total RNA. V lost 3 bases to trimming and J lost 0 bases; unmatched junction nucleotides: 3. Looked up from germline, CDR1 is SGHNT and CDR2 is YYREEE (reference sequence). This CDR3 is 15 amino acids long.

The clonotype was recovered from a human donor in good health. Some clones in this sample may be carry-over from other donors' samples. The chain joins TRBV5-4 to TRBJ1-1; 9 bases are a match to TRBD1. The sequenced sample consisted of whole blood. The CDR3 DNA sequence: TGTGCCAGCAGCTCCGGACAGGGGATGAACACTGAAGCTTTCTTT. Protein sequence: CASSSGQGMNTEAFF. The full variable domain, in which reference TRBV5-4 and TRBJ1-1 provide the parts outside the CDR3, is ETGVTQSPTHLIKTRGQQVTLRCSSQSGHNTVSWYQQALGQGPQFIFQYYREEENGRGNFPPRFSGLQFPNYSSELNVNALELDDSALYLCASSSGQGMNTEAFFGQGTRLTVV.